The TCR beta chain under discussion was sequenced for a study of cytomegalovirus exposure and HLA in healthy donors. Findings and limits, study-wide: Data from an earlier analysis indicated that most TCR beta V segments were productive either about 87% or about 30% of the time. By a later analysis, the bulk of CMV-associated TCR beta chains appeared HLA-restricted.

Notes on this clone: Its antigen is not identified.

PCR used 60 Vbeta primers and 13 Jbeta primers. Measured with immunoSEQ multiplex PCR; TCRdb has only the in-frame clones, and not every one. The sample lists about 150,000 clones; around a tenth were seen once. The CDR3 consists of 16 residues. Germline V lookup: CDR1 SGHAT, CDR2 FQNNGV. J gave up 4 bases and V 0 bases, and 6 bases lay outside the gene matches. The receptor was derived from a man between 45 and 60 years old in good health and CMV-seronegative. The gene calls are TRBV11-2 and TRBJ2-5; 9 bases fit TRBD1. The specimen sequenced was PBMCs. The CDR3 is CASSLDPTGGGETQYF. The CDR3 coding sequence is TGTGCCAGCAGCTTAGATCCCACAGGGGGCGGAGAGACCCAGTACTTC.